One and the same sample provided the 27 T cell receptor beta chains below, sequenced in a study of cytomegalovirus exposure and HLA in healthy donors. A multiplex PCR was run with 60 Vbeta primers and 13 Jbeta primers. Assay: immunoSEQ multiplex PCR; the TCRdb copy retains only in-frame clones and omits some. The table records about 180,000 clones, roughly 82% of them present only once. The source material was PBMCs. The receptors stem from a woman aged 45 to 65 in good health and CMV-seronegative.

J is TRBJ2-1 and V is TRBV5-1; possibly TRBD1 for D (6 bases). CDR3 length equals 14 residues. CDR1 is SGHRS and CDR2 is YFSETQ in the germline V gene. Trimming took 2 bases from V and 4 from J, leaving 10 bases between them. The CDR3 DNA is TGCGCCAGCAGCTTCGAGGACAGATACAATGAGCAGTTCTTC. Its protein product is CASSFEDRYNEQFF.

Only a few counts were recorded for this clone. The V and J genes are TRBV5-1 and TRBJ2-4; D possibly corresponds to TRBD1 (6 bases). The V gene lost 2 bases and the J gene lost 0 bases, with 12 bases spanning the gap. The germline CDR1 and CDR2 sequences are SGHRS and YFSETQ. The CDR3 spans 16 residues. CDR3 residues: CASSFRQDPAKNIQYF. The CDR3 nucleotides are TGCGCCAGCAGCTTCAGACAGGATCCAGCCAAAAACATTCAGTACTTC.

The CDR3 DNA reads TGTGCCAGTACAGACAGGGGGACGTCCTACGAGCAGTACTTC. This translates into CASTDRGTSYEQYF. The V gene is TRBV19, the J gene TRBJ2-7; 9 positions agree with TRBD1. The length of the CDR3 is 14 residues. Looked up from germline, CDR1 is LNHDA and CDR2 is SQIVND (reference sequence). Trimming removed 7 bases from V and 1 base from J; junction bases left unmatched: 5.

V and J are TRBV4-2 and TRBJ2-7; D is possibly TRBD2 (6 bases). In germline, CDR1 is LGHNA, CDR2 YNFKEQ. This CDR3 is 16 amino acids long. The V gene lost 1 base and the J gene lost 1 base, with 14 bases spanning the gap. The CDR3, as DNA: TGTGCCAGCAGCCAAGTCACGGCTAGCGAGTCCTACGAGCAGTACTTC. It yields the protein CASSQVTASESYEQYF.

V usage is TRBV29-1 and J usage is TRBJ2-1; D not certain. CDR1 and CDR2 (germline): SQVTM, ANQGSEA. CDR3 length equals 15 residues. Trimming pared 5 bases from V and 5 bases from J, leaving 19 bases between. The DNA of the CDR3 is TGCAGCGTTCGAGTTCGCGGAAAGAGCGACAATGAGCAGTTCTTC. This gives the protein CSVRVRGKSDNEQFF.

The chain uses TRBV6-5 and TRBJ1-5; D gene unclear. From germline, CDR1 is MNHEY and CDR2 SVGAGI. Trimming removed 2 bases from V and 7 bases from J, with 9 bases in between. This CDR3 is built from 13 residues. CDR3 residues: CASSYAQSQPQHF. CDR3 DNA: TGTGCCAGCAGTTACGCACAGAGCCAGCCCCAGCATTTT.

V gene TRBV28 combines with J gene TRBJ2-7; possibly TRBD2 for D (6 bases). Trimming left V 1 base short and J 2 bases short, with 12 bases between. The CDR3 loop spans 15 amino acids. CDR1 is MDHEN, CDR2 SYDVKM, per germline. The CDR3 sequence is CASSLFGGYTYEQYF. In DNA form, the CDR3 reads TGTGCCAGCAGTTTATTCGGGGGATACACCTACGAGCAGTACTTC. The full variable domain, its missing parts supplied by reference TRBV28 and TRBJ2-7, is DVKVTQSSRYLVKRTGEKVFLECVQDMDHENMFWYRQDPGLGLRLIYFSYDVKMKEKGDIPEGYSVSREKKERFSLILESASTNQTSMYLCASSLFGGYTYEQYFGPGTRLTVT.

The V and J genes are TRBV5-1 and TRBJ1-1; TRBD1 agrees at 11 bases. The V gene end was trimmed by 4 bases and the J gene end by 3 bases; junction bases not matched to a gene: 2. Per the germline V gene, CDR1 is SGHRS and CDR2 is YFSETQ. This CDR3 has 14 amino acids. The chain's CDR3 is CASSRTGGDTEAFF. The CDR3 region has the DNA TGCGCCAGCAGCAGGACAGGGGGCGACACTGAAGCTTTCTTT.

The chain joins TRBV19 to TRBJ1-1; D unresolved. The CDR3 spans 12 residues. The V gene lost 4 bases and the J gene lost 2 bases, with 5 bases spanning the gap. Per germline, CDR1 LNHDA and CDR2 SQIVND (reference sequence). CDR3 residues: CASSKSNTEAFF. CDR3 nucleotide sequence: TGTGCCAGTAGTAAATCTAACACTGAAGCTTTCTTT.

V is TRBV2 and J is TRBJ1-5; D gene ambiguous. Germline CDR1 reads SNHLY; CDR2 reads FYNNEI. V was cut by 5 bases and J by 2 bases, with 10 bases left in between. This CDR3 contains 14 residues. The CDR3 protein is CASSRSLGNQPQHF. As DNA, the CDR3 is TGTGCCAGCAGTCGGAGTTTGGGCAATCAGCCCCAGCATTTT.

The V gene is TRBV4-3, the J gene TRBJ2-1; TRBD2 might be the D (5 bases). Germline lookup yields CDR1 LGHNA and CDR2 YSLEER. V shed 0 bases and J shed 9 bases, with 21 bases lying between them. This CDR3 has 17 residues. CDR3 nucleotide sequence: TGCGCCAGCAGCCAAGACTTTTCGGGGAACACCTACGGTGAGCAGTTCTTC. Residues: CASSQDFSGNTYGEQFF.

The V and J genes are TRBV18 and TRBJ1-5; weak D call: TRBD1 (6 bases). The CDR3 contains 16 residues. Germline V lookup: CDR1 KGHSH, CDR2 LQKENI. Trimming left V 6 bases short and J 1 base short, with 16 bases between. This CDR3 is CASSPGGAGSNQPQHF. Here the CDR3 DNA reads TGTGCCAGCTCCCCCGGGGGGGCCGGCAGCAATCAGCCCCAGCATTTT. Filled out from reference TRBV18 and TRBJ1-5, the complete variable domain reads NAGVMQNPRHLVRRRGQEARLRCSPMKGHSHVYWYRQLPEEGLKFMVYLQKENIIDESGMPKERFSAEFPKEGPSILRIQQVVRGDSAAYFCASSPGGAGSNQPQHFGDGTRLSIL.

The V call is TRBV5-1, the J call TRBJ2-3; 8 bases are shared with TRBD1. CDR1 and CDR2 from the germline V gene are SGHRS and YFSETQ. V was pared by 4 bases and J by 3 bases, with 4 bases of the junction left unmatched. The CDR3 is made up of 14 amino acids. The CDR3 here is CASSPGQETDTQYF. DNA of the CDR3: TGCGCCAGCAGCCCGGGACAGGAGACAGATACGCAGTATTTT.

This sequence joins TRBV7-9 and TRBJ1-3, with D possibly TRBD1 on 5 matching bases. Trimming removed 5 bases at V and 4 bases at J, with 21 bases between. Germline loops: CDR1 SEHNR, CDR2 FQNEAQ (reference sequence). The length of the CDR3 is 17 residues. The CDR3 protein is CASSQHAGIEAGNTIYF. In nucleotides, the CDR3 is TGTGCCAGCAGCCAGCATGCAGGGATTGAAGCAGGAAACACCATATATTTT.

The chain recombines TRBV4-3 with TRBJ2-7, with D possibly matching TRBD2 (7 bases). Germline CDR1 is LGHNA and CDR2 is YSLEER. V was clipped by 0 bases and J by 4 bases, with 13 bases between them. The CDR3 totals 15 residues. The CDR3 reads CASSQDGGTSYEQYF. The CDR3 DNA reads TGCGCCAGCAGCCAAGACGGGGGGACAAGTTACGAGCAGTACTTC.

The rearrangement joins TRBV7-2 to TRBJ1-3; 11 bases fit TRBD1. Germline assignment: CDR1 SGHTA and CDR2 FQGNSA. This CDR3 has 16 amino acids. The ends lost 4 bases at V and 4 bases at J; junction bases unmatched: 6. In DNA, the CDR3 is TGTGCCAGCAGCTCCCGGGACAGGGGGGTAGGAAACACCATATATTTT. It translates to CASSSRDRGVGNTIYF.

This chain joins TRBV6-1 and TRBJ1-2; tentatively, D is TRBD1 (5 bases). V dropped 5 bases and J dropped 8 bases, with 12 bases sitting between them. The CDR3 is 12 amino acids. Germline-derived CDR1 and CDR2 are MNHNS and SASEGT. The CDR3 coding sequence is TGTGCCAGCAGTAGCAGGGAAGACGGCTACACCTTC. Amino acids: CASSSREDGYTF.

The chain links TRBV5-1 to TRBJ2-3; the match to TRBD2 covers 7 bases. Trimming took 4 bases from V and 4 from J; bases not matched to a gene: 15. In germline, CDR1 is SGHRS, CDR2 YFSETQ. CDR3 length: 17 amino acids. CDR3 nucleotide sequence: TGCGCCAGCAGCCCCACTCAATGGGGGGAGGGTCCAGATACGCAGTATTTT. As protein: CASSPTQWGEGPDTQYF.

A remark on this clone: No conserved phenylalanine or tryptophan is present at the end of the CDR3, so a read error is the likely explanation. The chain links TRBV7-3 to TRBJ1-2; 9 bases are shared with TRBD1. This CDR3 has 13 amino acids. Trimming cost V 7 bases and J 8 bases; bases outside gene matches: 8. Looked up from germline, CDR1 is SGHTA and CDR2 is FQGTGA. The CDR3 nucleotides are TGTGCCAGCACCCCCGGGACAGGGAGCGGCTACACCCTC. As protein: CASTPGTGSGYTL.

This clone came up a few times. The V gene is TRBV19, the J gene TRBJ1-5; D call uncertain. Trimming took off 3 bases at V and 8 bases at J, with 14 bases between the two ends. Germline V lookup: CDR1 LNHDA, CDR2 SQIVND (reference sequence). The CDR3 totals 14 residues. The CDR3 sequence: CASSMMAGSEPQHF. The DNA of the CDR3 is TGTGCCAGTAGTATGATGGCAGGCAGTGAGCCCCAGCATTTT.

The chain couples TRBV7-9 to TRBJ2-3, with 7 positions matching TRBD1. The V gene end was trimmed by 4 bases and the J gene end by 2 bases; junction bases not matched to a gene: 9. The CDR3 runs to 16 residues. In germline, CDR1 is SEHNR, CDR2 FQNEAQ (reference sequence). CDR3: CASSYGPGQITDTQYF. In DNA form, the CDR3 reads TGTGCCAGCAGCTATGGTCCGGGACAGATCACAGATACGCAGTATTTT.

This chain joins TRBV28 and TRBJ2-1; 7 positions agree with TRBD2. Trimming cost V 8 bases and J 2 bases; bases outside gene matches: 6. Germline V gene data show CDR1 as MDHEN and CDR2 as SYDVKM. The CDR3 totals 14 residues. CDR3 sequence reads: CASRPLAAYNEQFF. In DNA form, the CDR3 reads TGTGCCAGCCGACCTCTAGCGGCCTACAATGAGCAGTTCTTC.

The genes are TRBV19 and TRBJ2-1, with D unresolved. Germline CDR1 LNHDA, CDR2 SQIVND (reference sequence). V was cut by 5 bases and J by 7 bases, with 15 bases left in between. The CDR3 extends over 14 amino acids. CDR3 sequence: CASSAVALRNEQFF. The CDR3, as DNA: TGTGCCAGTAGTGCGGTTGCCTTACGAAATGAGCAGTTCTTC.

The chain uses TRBV15 and TRBJ2-5; D possibly corresponds to TRBD1 (5 bases). CDR1 and CDR2 (germline): LNHNV, YYDKDF (reference sequence). V was cut by 1 base and J by 1 base, with 13 bases left in between. The CDR3 is made up of 16 amino acids. Written as DNA, the CDR3 is TGTGCCACCAGCAGAGCCTGGGCAGGGCGCCAAGAGACCCAGTACTTC. Protein product: CATSRAWAGRQETQYF.

A single count supports this clone. V gene TRBV7-8 combines with J gene TRBJ1-5, with 9 nucleotides matching TRBD1. Germline V gene data show CDR1 as SGHVS and CDR2 as FQNEAQ. CDR3 length equals 15 residues. Trimming at V came to 5 bases and at J to 7 bases, leaving 9 bases not matched to a gene. The CDR3 sequence is CASSAGTGSMQPQHF. The DNA of the CDR3 is TGTGCCAGCAGCGCCGGGACAGGGAGTATGCAGCCCCAGCATTTT.

The chain recombines TRBV4-3 with TRBJ1-2; a possible D gene is TRBD1 (6 bases). Per germline, CDR1 LGHNA and CDR2 YSLEER. This CDR3 is built from 14 residues. Trimming removed 0 bases from V and 2 bases from J, with 7 bases in between. CDR3 sequence reads: CASSQDGQNYGYTF. DNA for the CDR3: TGCGCCAGCAGCCAAGATGGACAGAACTATGGCTACACCTTC.

This clone came up once. CDR3 sequence (DNA): TGTGCCAGCAGTGAGAGGGGAGGCTATGGCTACACCTTC. Protein product: CASSERGGYGYTF. This rearrangement joins TRBV25-1 to TRBJ1-2, with a tentative D call TRBD1 (5 bases). The germline V gene encodes CDR1 MGHDK and CDR2 SYGVNS. The CDR3 contains 13 residues. Trimming stripped 3 bases from V and 4 bases from J, with 9 bases between.